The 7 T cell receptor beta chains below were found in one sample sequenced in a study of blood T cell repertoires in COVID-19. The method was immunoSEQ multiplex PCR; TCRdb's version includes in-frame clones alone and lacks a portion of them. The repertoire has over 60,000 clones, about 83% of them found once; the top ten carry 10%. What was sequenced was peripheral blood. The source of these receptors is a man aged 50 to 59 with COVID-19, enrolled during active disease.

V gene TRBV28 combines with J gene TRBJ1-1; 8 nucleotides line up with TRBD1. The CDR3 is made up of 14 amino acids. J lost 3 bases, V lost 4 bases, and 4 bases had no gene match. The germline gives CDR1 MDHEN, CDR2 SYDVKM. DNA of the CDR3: TGTGCCAGCAGTTACAGGGGGGGTGACACTGAAGCTTTCTTT. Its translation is CASSYRGGDTEAFF.

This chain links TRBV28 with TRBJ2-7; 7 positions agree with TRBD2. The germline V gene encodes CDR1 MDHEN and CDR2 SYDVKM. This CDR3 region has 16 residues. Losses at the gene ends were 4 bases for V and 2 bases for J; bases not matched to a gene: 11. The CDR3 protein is CASSSYVASGPYEQYF. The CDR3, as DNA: TGTGCCAGCAGTTCCTACGTAGCTAGCGGACCCTACGAGCAGTACTTC.

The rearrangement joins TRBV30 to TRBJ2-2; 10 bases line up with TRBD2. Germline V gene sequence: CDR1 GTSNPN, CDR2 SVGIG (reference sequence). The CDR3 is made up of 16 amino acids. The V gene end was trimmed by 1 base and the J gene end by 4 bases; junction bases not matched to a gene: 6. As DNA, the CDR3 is TGTGCCTGGAGTGCGAGCGGGAGGGCCGGCACCGGGGAGCTGTTTTTT. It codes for CAWSASGRAGTGELFF. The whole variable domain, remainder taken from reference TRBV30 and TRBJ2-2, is SQTIHQWPATLVQPVGSPLSLECTVEGTSNPNLYWYRQAAGRGLQLLFYSVGIGQISSEVPQNLSASRPQDRQFILSSKKLLLSDSGFYLCAWSASGRAGTGELFFGEGSRLTVL.

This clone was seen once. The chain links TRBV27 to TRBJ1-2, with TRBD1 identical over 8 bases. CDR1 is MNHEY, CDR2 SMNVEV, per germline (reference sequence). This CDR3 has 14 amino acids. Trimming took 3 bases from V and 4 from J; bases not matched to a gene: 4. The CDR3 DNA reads TGTGCCAGCAGTTTCCAGGGGGCTGGCTATGGCTACACCTTC. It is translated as CASSFQGAGYGYTF.

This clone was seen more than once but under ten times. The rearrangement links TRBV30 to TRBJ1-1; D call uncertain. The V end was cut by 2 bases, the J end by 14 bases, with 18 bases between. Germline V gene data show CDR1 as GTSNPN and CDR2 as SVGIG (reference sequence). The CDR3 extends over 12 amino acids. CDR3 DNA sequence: TGTGCCTGGAGTCCCTTGAGCGGATTCGGGTTCTTT. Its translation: CAWSPLSGFGFF.

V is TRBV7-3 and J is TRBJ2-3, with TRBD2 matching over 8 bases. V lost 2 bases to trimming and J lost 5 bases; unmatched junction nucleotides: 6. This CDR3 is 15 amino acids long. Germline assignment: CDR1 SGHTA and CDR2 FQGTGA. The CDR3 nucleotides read TGTGCCAGCAGCTTAGGCGGGAGGCCGGGAGATACGCAGTATTTT. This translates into CASSLGGRPGDTQYF.

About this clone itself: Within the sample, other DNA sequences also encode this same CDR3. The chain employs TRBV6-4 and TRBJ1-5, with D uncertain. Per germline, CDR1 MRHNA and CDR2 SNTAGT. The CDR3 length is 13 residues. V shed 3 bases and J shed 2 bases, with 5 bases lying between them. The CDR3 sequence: CASSESRNQPQHF. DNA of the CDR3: TGTGCCAGCAGTGAAAGCCGCAATCAGCCCCAGCATTTT.